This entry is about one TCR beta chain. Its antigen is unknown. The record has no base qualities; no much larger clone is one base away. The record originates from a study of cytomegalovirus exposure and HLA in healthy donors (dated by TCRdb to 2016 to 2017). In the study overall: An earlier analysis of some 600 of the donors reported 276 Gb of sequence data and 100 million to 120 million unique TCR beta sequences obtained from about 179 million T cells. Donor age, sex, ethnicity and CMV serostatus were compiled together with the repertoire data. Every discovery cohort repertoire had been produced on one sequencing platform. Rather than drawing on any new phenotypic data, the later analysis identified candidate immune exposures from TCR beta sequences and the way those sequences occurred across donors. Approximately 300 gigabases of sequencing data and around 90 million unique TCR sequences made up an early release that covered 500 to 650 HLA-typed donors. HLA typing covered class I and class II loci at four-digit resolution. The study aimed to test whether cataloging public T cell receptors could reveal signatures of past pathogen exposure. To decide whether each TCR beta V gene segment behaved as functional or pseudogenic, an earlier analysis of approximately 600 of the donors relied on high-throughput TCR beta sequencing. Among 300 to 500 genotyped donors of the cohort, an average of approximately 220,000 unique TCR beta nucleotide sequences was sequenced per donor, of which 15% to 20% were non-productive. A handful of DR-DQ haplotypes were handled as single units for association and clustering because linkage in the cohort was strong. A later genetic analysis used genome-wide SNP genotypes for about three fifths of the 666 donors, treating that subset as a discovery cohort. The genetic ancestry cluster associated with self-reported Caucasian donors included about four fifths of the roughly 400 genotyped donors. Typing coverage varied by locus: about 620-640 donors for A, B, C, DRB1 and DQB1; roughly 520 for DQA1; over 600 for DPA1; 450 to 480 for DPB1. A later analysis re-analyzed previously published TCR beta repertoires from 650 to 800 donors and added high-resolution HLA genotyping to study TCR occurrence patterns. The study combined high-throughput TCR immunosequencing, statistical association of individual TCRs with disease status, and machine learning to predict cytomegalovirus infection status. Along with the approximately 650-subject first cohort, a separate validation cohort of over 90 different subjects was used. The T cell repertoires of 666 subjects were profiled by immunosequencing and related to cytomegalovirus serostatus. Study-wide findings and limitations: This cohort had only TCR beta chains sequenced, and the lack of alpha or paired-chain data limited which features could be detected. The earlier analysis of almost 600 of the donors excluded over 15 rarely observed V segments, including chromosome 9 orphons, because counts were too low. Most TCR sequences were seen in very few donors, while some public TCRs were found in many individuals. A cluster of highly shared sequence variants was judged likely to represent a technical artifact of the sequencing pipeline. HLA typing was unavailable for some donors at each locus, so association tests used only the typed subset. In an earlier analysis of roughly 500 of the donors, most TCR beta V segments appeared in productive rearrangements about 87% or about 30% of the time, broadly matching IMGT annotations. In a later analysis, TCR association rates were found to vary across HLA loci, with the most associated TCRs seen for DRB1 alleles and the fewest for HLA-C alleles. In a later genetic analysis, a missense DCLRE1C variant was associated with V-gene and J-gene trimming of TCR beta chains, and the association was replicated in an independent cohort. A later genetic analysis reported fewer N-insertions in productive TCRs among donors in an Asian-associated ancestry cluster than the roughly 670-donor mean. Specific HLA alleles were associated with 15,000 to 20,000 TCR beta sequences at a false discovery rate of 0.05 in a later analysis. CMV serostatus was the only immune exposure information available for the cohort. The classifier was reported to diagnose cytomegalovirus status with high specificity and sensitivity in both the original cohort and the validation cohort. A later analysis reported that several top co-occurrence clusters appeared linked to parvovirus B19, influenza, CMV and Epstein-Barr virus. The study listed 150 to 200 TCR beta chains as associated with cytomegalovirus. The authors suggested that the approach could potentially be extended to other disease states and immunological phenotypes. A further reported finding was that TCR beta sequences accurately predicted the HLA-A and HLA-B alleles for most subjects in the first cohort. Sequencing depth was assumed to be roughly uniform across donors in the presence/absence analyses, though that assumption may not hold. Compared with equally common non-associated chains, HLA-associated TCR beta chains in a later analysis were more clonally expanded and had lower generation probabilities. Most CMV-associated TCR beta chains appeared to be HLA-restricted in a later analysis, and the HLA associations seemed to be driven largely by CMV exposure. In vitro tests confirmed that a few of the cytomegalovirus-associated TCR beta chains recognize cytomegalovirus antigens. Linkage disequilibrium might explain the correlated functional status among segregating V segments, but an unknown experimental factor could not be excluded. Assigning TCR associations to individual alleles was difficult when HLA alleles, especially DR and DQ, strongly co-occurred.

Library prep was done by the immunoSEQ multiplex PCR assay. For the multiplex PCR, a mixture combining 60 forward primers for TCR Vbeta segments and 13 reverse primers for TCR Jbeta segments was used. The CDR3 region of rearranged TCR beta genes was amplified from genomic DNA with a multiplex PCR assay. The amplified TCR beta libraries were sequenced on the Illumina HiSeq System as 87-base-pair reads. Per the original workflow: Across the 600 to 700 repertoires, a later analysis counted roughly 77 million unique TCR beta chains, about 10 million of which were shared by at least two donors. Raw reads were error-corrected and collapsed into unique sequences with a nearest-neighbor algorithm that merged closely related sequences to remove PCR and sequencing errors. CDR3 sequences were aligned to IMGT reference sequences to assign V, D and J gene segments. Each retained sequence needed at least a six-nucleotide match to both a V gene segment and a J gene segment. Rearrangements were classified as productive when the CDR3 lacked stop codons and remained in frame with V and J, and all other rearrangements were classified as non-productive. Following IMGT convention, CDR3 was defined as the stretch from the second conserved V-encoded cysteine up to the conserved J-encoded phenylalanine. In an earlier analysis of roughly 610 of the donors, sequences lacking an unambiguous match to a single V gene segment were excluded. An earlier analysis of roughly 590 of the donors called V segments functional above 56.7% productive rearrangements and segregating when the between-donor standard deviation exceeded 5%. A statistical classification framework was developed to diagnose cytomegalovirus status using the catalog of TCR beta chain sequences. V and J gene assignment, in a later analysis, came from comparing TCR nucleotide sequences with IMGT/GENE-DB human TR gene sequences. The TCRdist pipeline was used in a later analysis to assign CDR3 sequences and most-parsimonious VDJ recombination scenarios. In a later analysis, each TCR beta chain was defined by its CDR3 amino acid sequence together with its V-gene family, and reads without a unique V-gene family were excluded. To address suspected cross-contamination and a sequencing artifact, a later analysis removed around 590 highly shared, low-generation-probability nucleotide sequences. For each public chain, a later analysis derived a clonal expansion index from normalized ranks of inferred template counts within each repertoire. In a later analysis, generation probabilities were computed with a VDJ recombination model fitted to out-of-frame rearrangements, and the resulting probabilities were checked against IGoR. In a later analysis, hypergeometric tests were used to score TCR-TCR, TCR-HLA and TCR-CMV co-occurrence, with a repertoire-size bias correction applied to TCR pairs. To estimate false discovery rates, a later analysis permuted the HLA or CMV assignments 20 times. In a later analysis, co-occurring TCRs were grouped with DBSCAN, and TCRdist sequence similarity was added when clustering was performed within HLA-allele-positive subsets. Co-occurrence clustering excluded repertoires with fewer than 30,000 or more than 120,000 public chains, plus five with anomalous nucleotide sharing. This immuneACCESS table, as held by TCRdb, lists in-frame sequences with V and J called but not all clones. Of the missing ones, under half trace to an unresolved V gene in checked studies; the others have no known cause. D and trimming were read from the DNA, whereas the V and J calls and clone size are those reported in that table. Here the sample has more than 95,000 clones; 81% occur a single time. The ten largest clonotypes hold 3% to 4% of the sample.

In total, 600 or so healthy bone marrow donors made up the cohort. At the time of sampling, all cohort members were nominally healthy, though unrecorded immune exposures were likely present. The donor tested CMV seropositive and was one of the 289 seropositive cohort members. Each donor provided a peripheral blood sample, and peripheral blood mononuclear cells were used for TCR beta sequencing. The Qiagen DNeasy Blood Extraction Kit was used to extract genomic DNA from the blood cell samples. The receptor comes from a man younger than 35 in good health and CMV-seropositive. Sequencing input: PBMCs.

CDR3 protein: CASSLVRQQETQYF. The DNA sequence reads TGTGCCAGCAGCTTAGTTCGCCAGCAAGAGACCCAGTACTTC. Here the chain combines TRBV7-2 and TRBJ2-5; there is no confident call for the D gene. The CDR3 contains 14 residues, cysteine and phenylalanine counted. The DNA shown is the 42-base CDR3, in frame from base 1. The junction carries 8 bases between V and J, which are trimmed by 1 base and 2 bases respectively. The germline V gene supplies CDR1 SGHTA and CDR2 FQGNSA.